What follows are 24 T cell receptor beta chains derived from one specimen sequenced in a study of OX40 agonist ivuxolimab in advanced cancers. TCRdb's copy holds only in-frame clones and misses some; the assay was immunoSEQ multiplex PCR. The sample records roughly 36,000 clones, over 80% being singletons. The specimen comprised CD4+ or CD8+ T cells sorted from blood, sampled in a trial of the OX40 agonist ivuxolimab. These receptors were obtained from an adult with an advanced solid tumor such as melanoma, head and neck, liver or kidney cancer.

This CDR3 reads CASRRETSDEKLFF. The CDR3 nucleotides are TGCGCCAGCAGACGGGAGACCTCCGATGAAAAACTGTTTTTT. V is TRBV4-3 and J is TRBJ1-4, with unresolved D. In germline, CDR1 is LGHNA, CDR2 YSLEER. With 6 bases removed from V and 6 bases from J, the gap between germline ends came to 14 bases. The CDR3 spans 14 residues.

This clone was seen ten or more times. The rearrangement uses TRBV23-1 and TRBJ2-2; D is perhaps TRBD2 (5 bases). TRBV23-1 qualifies as an ORF whose function is uncertain. CDR3 length: 12 residues. V was cut by 8 bases and J by 1 base, with 5 bases left in between. In DNA, the CDR3 is TGCGCCAGCGGACTGAACACCGGGGAGCTGTTTTTT. This translates into CASGLNTGELFF.

The J gene is TRBJ2-7, the V gene TRBV2, with a possible D match to TRBD1 (5 bases). The CDR3 covers 14 residues. The germline gives CDR1 SNHLY, CDR2 FYNNEI. With 0 bases removed from V and 1 base from J, the gap between germline ends came to 7 bases. The CDR3 DNA follows: TGTGCCAGCAGTGAAGCGGACACTTCCTACGAGCAGTACTTC. It codes for CASSEADTSYEQYF.

The table lists this clone with a count of one. V is TRBV5-1 and J is TRBJ2-1; 8 bases are a match to TRBD2. Trimming at V came to 5 bases and at J to 1 base, leaving 8 bases not matched to a gene. Germline values: CDR1 SGHRS, CDR2 YFSETQ. CDR3 length equals 16 residues. The CDR3 protein is CASRSTRGGSYNEQFF. The CDR3 nucleotides read TGCGCCAGCAGGTCTACCCGGGGGGGTTCCTACAATGAGCAGTTCTTC.

This chain joins TRBV5-6 and TRBJ1-5; D uncertain. V lost 3 bases and J 5 bases, leaving 9 bases between the germline ends. CDR1 and CDR2 (germline): SGHDT, YYEEEE. The CDR3 extends over 13 amino acids. The CDR3 DNA follows: TGTGCCAGCAGCTCCGGATACTATCAGCCCCAGCATTTT. Translating gives CASSSGYYQPQHF.

This clone showed up just once. V gene TRBV4-2 combines with J gene TRBJ2-3; D is ambiguous. Germline CDR1 is LGHNA and CDR2 is YNFKEQ. The CDR3 runs to 12 residues. V lost 1 base and J lost 6, with 5 bases in between. CDR3 amino acids: CASSQVEDTQYF. Here the CDR3 DNA reads TGTGCCAGCAGCCAAGTCGAGGATACGCAGTATTTT.

The chain carries TRBV4-1 and TRBJ1-5; 8 bases line up with TRBD1. Trimming cost V 1 base and J 2 bases; bases outside gene matches: 4. Germline V CDR1 and CDR2: MGHRA, YSYEKL. The CDR3 loop spans 16 amino acids. The CDR3 nucleotides read TGCGCCAGCAGCCAAGTGACAGGGGTTGGCAATCAGCCCCAGCATTTT. It encodes CASSQVTGVGNQPQHF.

This chain joins TRBV19 and TRBJ2-3; D might be TRBD2 (5 bases). The CDR3 covers 14 residues. Trimming left V 10 bases short and J 0 bases short, with 14 bases between. The germline V gene encodes CDR1 LNHDA and CDR2 SQIVND (reference sequence). The CDR3 nucleotides read TGTGCCACCTGGGCGGGCTCTAGCACAGATACGCAGTATTTT. Protein: CATWAGSSTDTQYF.

The V gene is TRBV6-5, the J gene TRBJ2-7; D is perhaps TRBD2 (6 bases). V lost 6 bases, J lost 3 bases, and 15 bases lay in between. The CDR3 runs 14 residues. Germline V gene sequence: CDR1 MNHEY, CDR2 SVGAGI. This chain's CDR3 is CASRPPGTHYEQYF. The CDR3 DNA is TGTGCCAGCAGACCCCCCGGGACTCACTACGAGCAGTACTTC.

V usage is TRBV7-3 and J usage is TRBJ2-1, with TRBD2 identical over 7 bases. This CDR3 is built from 13 residues. V lost 5 bases, J lost 9 bases, and 7 bases stayed unmatched. Germline values: CDR1 SGHTA, CDR2 FQGTGA. DNA for the CDR3: TGTGCCAGCAGCCATCCGGGGGAGGGTGAGCAGTTCTTC. Its translation: CASSHPGEGEQFF.

This chain uses TRBV7-9 with TRBJ1-2; no clear D. V was pared by 1 base and J by 0 bases, with 9 bases between. The CDR3 covers 15 residues. CDR1 is SEHNR and CDR2 is FQNEAQ in the germline V gene (reference sequence). The CDR3 DNA reads as TGTGCCAGCAGCTTAGGTCAGGCAGCTAACTATGGCTACACCTTC. This translates into CASSLGQAANYGYTF.

The rearrangement links TRBV29-1 to TRBJ1-1; D remains unclear. Trimming left V 1 base short and J 6 bases short, with 12 bases between. CDR1 and CDR2 (germline): SQVTM, ANQGSEA. This CDR3 contains 13 residues. As DNA, the CDR3 is TGCAGCGTTGAAGTGAACCGCGACGCTGAAGCTTTCTTT. Its protein product is CSVEVNRDAEAFF. The complete variable domain, with remaining parts taken from reference TRBV29-1 and TRBJ1-1, reads SAVISQKPSRDICQRGTSLTIQCQVDSQVTMMFWYRQQPGQSLTLIATANQGSEATYESGFVIDKFPISRPNLTFSTLTVSNMSPEDSSIYLCSVEVNRDAEAFFGQGTRLTVV.

This clone has only one observation. CDR3 residues: CASSATGVRGNTIYF. The CDR3 DNA sequence: TGTGCCAGCAGCGCCACAGGGGTTAGGGGAAACACCATATATTTT. This chain connects TRBV6-5 to TRBJ1-3; TRBD1 aligns across 7 bases. V was pared by 6 bases and J by 4 bases, with 9 bases of the junction left unmatched. Per the germline V gene, CDR1 is MNHEY and CDR2 is SVGAGI. The CDR3 has 15 residues.

J is TRBJ2-7 and V is TRBV19; possible D gene TRBD1, 6 bases. V was shortened by 3 bases and J by 2 bases, with 11 bases between the two germline ends. The germline V gene encodes CDR1 LNHDA and CDR2 SQIVND (reference sequence). The CDR3 covers 14 residues. CDR3 region: CASSIRGNPYEQYF. CDR3 bases: TGTGCCAGTAGTATCAGGGGTAACCCCTACGAGCAGTACTTC.

The chain is built from TRBV25-1 and TRBJ2-7; TRBD1 might be the D (6 bases). V lost 4 bases to trimming and J lost 5 bases, with 15 bases between them. There are 14 residues in the CDR3. The germline gives CDR1 MGHDK, CDR2 SYGVNS. CDR3 nucleotide sequence: TGTGCCAGCAGTGGACTACAACAGGGTAACGAGCAGTACTTC. Its protein is CASSGLQQGNEQYF.

This chain joins TRBV7-9 and TRBJ1-5; the D gene is possibly TRBD1 (6 bases). V was cut by 1 base and J by 2 bases, with 12 bases left in between. CDR1 is SEHNR and CDR2 is FQNEAQ in the germline V gene (reference sequence). The CDR3 length is 16 residues. The CDR3 sequence: CASSLGQGLGNQPQHF. For the CDR3, the DNA is TGTGCCAGCAGCTTAGGGCAGGGGTTGGGCAATCAGCCCCAGCATTTT. The full variable domain, in which reference TRBV7-9 and TRBJ1-5 provide the parts outside the CDR3, is DTGVSQNPRHKITKRGQNVTFRCDPISEHNRLYWYRQTLGQGPEFLTYFQNEAQLEKSRLLSDRFSAERPKGSFSTLEIQRTEQGDSAMYLCASSLGQGLGNQPQHFGDGTRLSIL.

DNA for the CDR3: TGTGCCATCAGTGCCCAAGGGGACACTGAAGCTTTCTTT. Its translation: CAISAQGDTEAFF. V gene TRBV10-3 combines with J gene TRBJ1-1, with D perhaps TRBD1 (5 bases). Per germline, CDR1 ENHRY and CDR2 SYGVKD. V shed 4 bases and J shed 3 bases, with 9 bases lying between them. The CDR3 runs 13 residues.

Turning to this clone: The same CDR3 arises from other DNA sequences in this sample as well. The chain recombines TRBV2 with TRBJ1-2, with D possibly TRBD1 on 6 matching bases. V was clipped by 8 bases and J by 4 bases, with 17 bases between them. This CDR3 has 14 residues. Germline V lookup: CDR1 SNHLY, CDR2 FYNNEI. This chain's CDR3 is CASGREGGGYGYTF. The DNA of the CDR3 is TGTGCCAGCGGGAGGGAGGGGGGGGGCTATGGCTACACCTTC.

The gene calls are TRBV11-1 and TRBJ1-6; D is possibly TRBD1 (5 bases). Germline V gives CDR1 SGHAT, CDR2 FQDESV (reference sequence). This CDR3 is 14 amino acids long. Trimming took off 5 bases at V and 5 bases at J, with 10 bases between the two ends. CDR3 DNA sequence: TGTGCCAGCAGCAGGAAGGGGAATAATTCACCCCTCCACTTT. This encodes CASSRKGNNSPLHF.

J is TRBJ1-5 and V is TRBV7-2; 8 bases are shared with TRBD1. V lost 5 bases and J lost 4; bases outside the gene matches: 4. CDR3 size: 14 residues. CDR1 is SGHTA and CDR2 is FQGNSA in the germline V gene. This chain's CDR3 is CASSMGQANQPQHF. CDR3 in DNA: TGTGCCAGCAGCATGGGACAGGCGAATCAGCCCCAGCATTTT.

With respect to this clone: Compared with germline, one end of the junction differs, possibly owing to a read error. The chain recombines TRBV28 with TRBJ2-7, with D perhaps being TRBD1 or TRBD2 (5 bases each). Germline CDR1 is MDHEN and CDR2 is SYDVKM. This CDR3 has 13 residues. The CDR3 loop reads CASSLGDGYGQYF. In nucleotides, the CDR3 is TGTGCCAGCAGTTTAGGGGACGGATACGGGCAGTACTTC.

This rearrangement joins TRBV5-4 to TRBJ1-2; D is ambiguous. This CDR3 has 14 residues. The germline V gene has CDR1 SGHNT and CDR2 YYREEE (reference sequence). Trimming pared 3 bases from V and 8 bases from J, leaving 17 bases between. The CDR3 here is CASSSRAGRAGYTF. In DNA form, the CDR3 reads TGTGCCAGCAGCTCTAGGGCGGGAAGGGCCGGCTACACCTTC.

V is TRBV6-5 and J is TRBJ2-7; 8 nucleotides agree with TRBD2. Germline CDR1 and CDR2: MNHEY and SVGAGI. V trimming: 8 bases; J trimming: 6 bases; junction bases outside the gene matches: 6. CDR3 size: 12 residues. The DNA of the CDR3 is TGTGCCAGCCGGGAGGGCCTCGGCGAGCAGTACTTC. This sequence encodes CASREGLGEQYF.

The rearrangement joins TRBV11-2 to TRBJ2-5; D is uncertain. Between the trimmed V and J ends, which lost 1 base and 4 bases, there was a span of 10 bases. The CDR3 is 14 amino acids. The germline CDR1 and CDR2 sequences are SGHAT and FQNNGV. The CDR3 DNA sequence: TGTGCCAGCAGCTTAGCTCCCACGAGAGAGACCCAGTACTTC. Its protein is CASSLAPTRETQYF.